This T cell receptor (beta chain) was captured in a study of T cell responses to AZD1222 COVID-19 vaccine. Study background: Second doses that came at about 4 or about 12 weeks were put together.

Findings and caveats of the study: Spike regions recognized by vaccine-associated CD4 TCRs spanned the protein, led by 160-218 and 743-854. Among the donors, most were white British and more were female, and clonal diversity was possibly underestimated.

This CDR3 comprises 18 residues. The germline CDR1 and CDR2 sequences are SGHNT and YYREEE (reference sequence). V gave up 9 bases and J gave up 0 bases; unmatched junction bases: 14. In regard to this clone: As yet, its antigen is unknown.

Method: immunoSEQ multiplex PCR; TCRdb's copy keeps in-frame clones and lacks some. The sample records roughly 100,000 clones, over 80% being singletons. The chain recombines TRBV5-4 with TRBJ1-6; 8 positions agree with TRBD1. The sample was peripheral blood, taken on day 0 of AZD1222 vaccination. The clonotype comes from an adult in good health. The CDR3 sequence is CATRGTRQGSSYNSPLHF. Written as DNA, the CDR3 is TGTGCCACCCGCGGAACCCGACAGGGGAGCTCCTATAATTCACCCCTCCACTTT.